This T cell receptor beta chain emerged from a study of cytomegalovirus exposure and HLA in healthy donors. CDR1 and CDR2 (germline): MNHNS, SASEGT. The ends were cut back, 7 bases at V and 0 bases at J, with 16 bases in the middle. CDR3 length: 15 residues. Study results and caveats: The investigators catalogued 150 to 200 TCR beta chains as cytomegalovirus-associated. Later work found that TCR association rates differed between HLA loci; DRB1 had the most and HLA-C the fewest.

With respect to this clone: Its matching antigen is unknown.

The PCR ran on 60 Vbeta and 13 Jbeta primers. This table comes from immunoSEQ multiplex PCR, and its TCRdb copy is limited to in-frame clones, with some not included. Its listing shows 150,000 or so clones. This receptor was obtained from a young woman in good health and CMV-seronegative. Material: PBMCs. The chain carries TRBV6-1 and TRBJ2-7, with TRBD2 as a possible D gene (5 bases). The CDR3 DNA sequence: TGTGCCAGCACCATGCACGCGGGCTCCTCCTACGAGCAGTACGTC. Translated: CASTMHAGSSYEQYV.